The 32 T cell receptor beta chains below were found in one sample sequenced in a study of T cells after yellow fever vaccination. TCRdb processed the 5' RACE reads anew with MiXCR; each CDR3 protein has one entry. The table records fewer than 450,000 distinct CDR3 sequences, roughly 11% of them present only once. Source: PBMCs, taken on the day of the first yellow fever vaccination. Receptors were obtained from a man aged 18 to 30 who received the YFV17D yellow fever vaccine.

This clonotype came up many times. A read error may account for a junction end that differs from germline. The J gene is TRBJ1-2, the V gene TRBV4-1; D not certain. The CDR3 runs 12 residues. Germline lookup yields CDR1 MGHRA and CDR2 YSYEKL. The CDR3 region is CASSQANYGYTF. The DNA for the CDR3 is TGTGCCAGCAGCCAAGCTAACTATGGCTACACCTTC.

This clonotype was detected a few times. The CDR3 spells CASSQGVQGTDTQYF. DNA of the CDR3: TGCGCCAGCAGCCAAGGGGTCCAGGGCACAGATACGCAGTATTTT. The rearrangement uses TRBV4-1 and TRBJ2-3, with unresolved D. Germline lookup yields CDR1 MGHRA and CDR2 YSYEKL. V was shortened by 1 base and J by 1 base, with 9 bases between the two germline ends. CDR3 size: 15 residues.

The chain has TRBV4-3 and TRBJ1-5; the D is unclear. Germline CDR1 reads LGHNA; CDR2 reads YSLEER. This CDR3 comprises 16 residues. Trimming took off 1 base at V and 0 bases at J, with 10 bases between the two ends. In DNA form, the CDR3 reads TGCGCCAGCAGCCAAGCTTGGCAGCATAGCAATCAGCCCCAGCATTTT. This codes for CASSQAWQHSNQPQHF.

The chain joins TRBV12-3 or TRBV12-4 to TRBJ2-7; 8 bases fit TRBD1. J gave up 0 bases and V 3 bases, and 4 bases lay outside the gene matches. This CDR3 has 15 residues. The CDR3 loop is CASSFDRGYSYEQYF. The CDR3 bases are TGTGCCAGCAGTTTCGACAGGGGCTACTCCTACGAGCAGTACTTC.

This clonotype turned up a few times. V is TRBV9 and J is TRBJ2-3, with D possibly being TRBD2 (6 bases). The germline V gene encodes CDR1 SGDLS and CDR2 YYNGEE. The CDR3 loop spans 15 amino acids. Trimming stripped 6 bases from V and 2 bases from J, with 16 bases between. The CDR3 nucleotides read TGTGCCAGCAACCTAAATGGGGGACTCACAGATACGCAGTATTTT. This codes for CASNLNGGLTDTQYF.

This clonotype appeared many times. This chain joins TRBV2 and TRBJ2-5; D may correspond to TRBD1 or TRBD2 (6 bases each). This CDR3 contains 13 residues. V was shortened by 8 bases and J by 5 bases, with 15 bases between the two germline ends. The V gene's germline CDR1 is SNHLY and CDR2 FYNNEI. CDR3 sequence (DNA): TGTGCCAGCGAGAGGGGGGCCCAGGAGACCCAGTACTTC. The encoded protein is CASERGAQETQYF.

This clonotype was seen only a few times. The chain combines TRBV2 with TRBJ1-1; 11 bases agree with TRBD1. Per germline, CDR1 SNHLY and CDR2 FYNNEI. The CDR3 covers 16 residues. Trimming cost V 5 bases and J 3 bases; bases outside gene matches: 8. The CDR3 DNA is TGTGCCAGCAGTTTGGACAGGGGGCGCTGGGACACTGAAGCTTTCTTT. Translation: CASSLDRGRWDTEAFF.

In its sample, this clonotype was seen a few times. The rearrangement uses TRBV24-1 and TRBJ2-1, with 9 bases identical to TRBD2. Trimming at V came to 6 bases and at J to 0 bases, leaving 5 bases not matched to a gene. The germline CDR1 and CDR2 sequences are KGHDR and SFDVKD. The CDR3 is 16 amino acids. The CDR3 bases are TGTGCCACCAGTACTAGCGGGCCAAGCTCCTACAATGAGCAGTTCTTC. This translates into CATSTSGPSSYNEQFF.

There are many counts of this clonotype. The chain has TRBV12-3 or TRBV12-4 and TRBJ2-3; D is ambiguous. V was clipped by 2 bases and J by 2 bases, with 8 bases between them. The CDR3 totals 14 residues. The DNA for the CDR3 is TGTGCCAGCAGTTTACGTTCACACACAGATACGCAGTATTTT. Translated: CASSLRSHTDTQYF.

This chain joins TRBV18 and TRBJ1-1; D unresolved. The CDR3 is 17 residues long. Germline V lookup: CDR1 KGHSH, CDR2 LQKENI. V was cut by 3 bases and J by 0 bases, with 17 bases left in between. The DNA of the CDR3 is TGTGCCAGCTCACCTCGGCAGCCGGACGTTATGAACACTGAAGCTTTCTTT. Encoded protein: CASSPRQPDVMNTEAFF.

The chain uses TRBV30 and TRBJ2-5, with TRBD1 matching 10 bases. Germline trimming cut 0 bases from V and 5 bases from J; bases unmatched to any gene: 3. The CDR3 consists of 14 residues. Looked up from germline, CDR1 is GTSNPN and CDR2 is SVGIG (reference sequence). The CDR3, as DNA: TGTGCCTGGAGTGTCGACAGGGGGCGGGAGACCCAGTACTTC. Translation gives CAWSVDRGRETQYF.

The gene calls are TRBV27 and TRBJ2-7, with D tentatively TRBD1 or TRBD2 (5 bases each). Trimming cost V 6 bases and J 3 bases, with 12 bases left between them. CDR3 length equals 13 residues. Germline-derived CDR1 and CDR2 are MNHEY and SMNVEV (reference sequence). CDR3 residues: CASRHGGNYEQYV. CDR3 nucleotide sequence: TGTGCCAGCAGGCATGGGGGAAACTACGAGCAGTACGTC.

This clonotype was found a few times. The chain is built from TRBV7-3 and TRBJ2-1, with D maybe TRBD2 (5 bases). V was clipped by 5 bases and J by 2 bases, with 16 bases between them. Germline lookup yields CDR1 SGHTA and CDR2 FQGTGA. The CDR3 totals 16 residues. In DNA, the CDR3 is TGTGCCAGCAGCCCTCACTTCAGCGGAACCTACAATGAGCAGTTCTTC. Its translation is CASSPHFSGTYNEQFF.

This clonotype showed up many times. The V call is TRBV27, the J call TRBJ2-7, with TRBD1 as a possible D gene (6 bases). CDR1 is MNHEY and CDR2 is SMNVEV in the germline V gene (reference sequence). The V end was cut by 2 bases, the J end by 6 bases, with 14 bases between. The CDR3 spans 14 residues. CDR3 residues: CASSLTQGSAEQYV. The CDR3 coding sequence is TGTGCCAGCAGTTTAACCCAGGGGTCGGCCGAGCAGTACGTC.

J is TRBJ2-2 and V is TRBV6-5; no definite D call. The CDR3 consists of 17 residues. Between the trimmed V and J ends, which lost 2 bases and 1 base, there was a span of 14 bases. Germline loops: CDR1 MNHEY, CDR2 SVGAGI. CDR3: CASSYGARNMNTGELFF. CDR3 nucleotides: TGTGCCAGCAGTTACGGCGCTAGAAATATGAACACCGGGGAGCTGTTTTTT.

DNA for the CDR3: TGTGCCAGCTCACCAGGACCGGGACAGTACAATGAGCAGTTCTTC. Translating gives CASSPGPGQYNEQFF. This chain uses TRBV18 with TRBJ2-1; 7 nucleotides align to TRBD1. The CDR3 is 15 amino acids. Germline-derived CDR1 and CDR2 are KGHSH and LQKENI. V was pared by 2 bases and J by 4 bases, with 5 bases of the junction left unmatched.

The CDR3: CASSPSEGANEQFF. The CDR3 bases are TGTGCCAGCAGTCCCTCTGAGGGGGCCAATGAGCAGTTCTTC. This sequence joins TRBV3-1 and TRBJ2-1; 7 bases map to TRBD1. J was trimmed by 6 bases and V by 6 bases; bases with no gene match: 8. The germline CDR1 and CDR2 sequences are LGHDT and YNNKEL (reference sequence). The CDR3 covers 14 residues.

There are a few counts of this clonotype. This sequence joins TRBV7-2 and TRBJ1-4; 8 bases agree with TRBD1. This CDR3 comprises 15 residues. Germline V gene data show CDR1 as SGHTA and CDR2 as FQGNSA. The ends lost 6 bases at V and 2 bases at J; junction bases unmatched: 5. CDR3 nucleotide sequence: TGTGCCAGCAGTCCCAGGACAGGGACTAATGAAAAACTGTTTTTT. Amino acids: CASSPRTGTNEKLFF.

In its sample, this clonotype was seen a few times. J is TRBJ2-7 and V is TRBV12-3 or TRBV12-4, with TRBD2 matching over 8 bases. This CDR3 region has 13 residues. V lost 8 bases, J lost 10 bases, and 13 bases stayed unmatched. DNA for the CDR3: TGTGCCAGCGTCCGGGAGGGCACGTCGCGCCAGTACTTC. Translating it yields CASVREGTSRQYF.

The CDR3 protein is CASSPSWLGQPQHF. CDR3 sequence (DNA): TGTGCCAGCAGCCCGTCGTGGCTGGGACAGCCCCAGCATTTT. The chain has TRBV7-2 and TRBJ1-5; D not certain. V was clipped by 5 bases and J by 7 bases, with 15 bases between them. The CDR3 loop spans 14 amino acids. The germline V gene encodes CDR1 SGHTA and CDR2 FQGNSA. The full variable domain, in which reference TRBV7-2 and TRBJ1-5 provide the parts outside the CDR3, is GAGVSQSPSNKVTEKGKDVELRCDPISGHTALYWYRQSLGQGLEFLIYFQGNSAPDKSGLPSDRFSAERTGGSVSTLTIQRTQQEDSAVYLCASSPSWLGQPQHFGDGTRLSIL.

This clonotype was detected a few times. J is TRBJ2-5 and V is TRBV14; perhaps D is TRBD1 or TRBD2 (5 bases each). This CDR3 spans 15 amino acids. Germline-derived CDR1 and CDR2 are SGHDN and FVKESK. V lost 1 base to trimming and J lost 1 base, with 10 bases between them. CDR3 bases: TGTGCCAGCAGCCAAGCATTTGGGGGCCAAGAGACCCAGTACTTC. It translates to CASSQAFGGQETQYF.

This chain connects TRBV27 to TRBJ1-4; tentatively, D is TRBD1 (5 bases). The CDR3 contains 13 residues. V gave up 5 bases and J gave up 8 bases, with 12 bases separating them. Germline CDR1 and CDR2: MNHEY and SMNVEV (reference sequence). CDR3 in amino acids: CASSSPWGEKLFF. For the CDR3, the DNA is TGTGCCAGCAGTAGCCCTTGGGGGGAAAAACTGTTTTTT.

The chain carries TRBV9 and TRBJ2-3; possibly TRBD1 or TRBD2 for D (5 bases each). This CDR3 comprises 14 residues. V was cut by 4 bases and J by 2 bases, with 11 bases left in between. In germline, CDR1 is SGDLS, CDR2 YYNGEE. The CDR3, as DNA: TGTGCCAGCAGCATTGAGGGGTCCACAGATACGCAGTATTTT. This encodes CASSIEGSTDTQYF.

The J gene is TRBJ2-6, the V gene TRBV7-2; 12 nucleotides match TRBD2. In germline, CDR1 is SGHTA, CDR2 FQGNSA. The CDR3 runs 17 residues. V dropped 3 bases and J dropped 4; count of bases not matched to a gene: 4. The CDR3 sequence is CASSFRTSGVGANVLTF. CDR3 DNA sequence: TGTGCCAGCAGCTTCCGGACTAGCGGGGTCGGGGCCAACGTCCTGACTTTC.

The table lists this clonotype with a few counts. The rearrangement joins TRBV7-2 to TRBJ2-4, with D possibly TRBD2 on 5 matching bases. Germline V gives CDR1 SGHTA, CDR2 FQGNSA. Trimming took off 4 bases at V and 0 bases at J, with 7 bases between the two ends. The CDR3 totals 14 residues. CDR3 loop: CASSSGSAKNIQYF. In DNA form, the CDR3 reads TGTGCCAGCAGCTCGGGGTCAGCCAAAAACATTCAGTACTTC. Full variable domain (rest looked up from reference TRBV7-2 and TRBJ2-4): GAGVSQSPSNKVTEKGKDVELRCDPISGHTALYWYRQSLGQGLEFLIYFQGNSAPDKSGLPSDRFSAERTGGSVSTLTIQRTQQEDSAVYLCASSSGSAKNIQYFGAGTRLSVL.

This clonotype was picked up a small number of times. This chain joins TRBV11-1 and TRBJ2-1; TRBD2 agrees at 12 bases. The ends lost 2 bases at V and 5 bases at J; junction bases unmatched: 13. Germline V CDR1 and CDR2: SGHAT, FQDESV (reference sequence). The CDR3 totals 19 residues. CDR3 in DNA: TGTGCCAGCAGCTTACCAGCCTCTAGACTAGCGGGGGTACACAATGAGCAGTTCTTC. Protein: CASSLPASRLAGVHNEQFF.

The genes are TRBV7-2 and TRBJ2-3; no clear D gene. The V and J ends lost 6 bases and 6 bases respectively, with 19 bases between them. The germline V gene encodes CDR1 SGHTA and CDR2 FQGNSA. This CDR3 is built from 15 residues. CDR3 coding DNA: TGTGCCAGCAGTTCATTCGCGCCCGCCACCGATACGCAGTATTTT. It translates to CASSSFAPATDTQYF.

This clonotype turned up a few times. The chain couples TRBV4-3 to TRBJ2-7; D gene unclear. The germline CDR1 and CDR2 sequences are LGHNA and YSLEER. The V gene lost 4 bases and the J gene lost 6 bases, with 16 bases spanning the gap. The CDR3 runs 14 residues. The CDR3 reads CASSPRVSRPEQYF. The CDR3 DNA is TGCGCCAGCAGCCCCCGAGTATCCAGGCCCGAGCAGTACTTC.

CDR3 region: CATSREGETQYF. As DNA, the CDR3 is TGTGCCACCAGCAGAGAGGGAGAGACCCAGTACTTC. This chain links TRBV15 with TRBJ2-5; D remains ambiguous. Trimming stripped 0 bases from V and 4 bases from J, with 3 bases between. Germline V gene sequence: CDR1 LNHNV, CDR2 YYDKDF (reference sequence). There are 12 residues in the CDR3.

The rearrangement links TRBV6-1 to TRBJ1-6; a weak D match, TRBD1 (6 bases). Germline lookup yields CDR1 MNHNS and CDR2 SASEGT. The V end was cut by 7 bases, the J end by 7 bases, with 14 bases between. The CDR3 is 14 amino acids. Here the CDR3 reads CASNVQGRNSPLHF. CDR3 nucleotide sequence: TGTGCCAGCAACGTGCAGGGGAGAAATTCACCCCTCCACTTT.

This clonotype came up a few times. The V gene is TRBV6-1, the J gene TRBJ1-2, with D unclear. The CDR3 runs 14 residues. Trimming stripped 6 bases from V and 0 bases from J, with 11 bases between. CDR1 MNHNS and CDR2 SASEGT come from the germline V gene. The CDR3 sequence is CASSPDGSNYGYTF. Here the CDR3 DNA reads TGTGCCAGCAGCCCCGACGGGTCTAACTATGGCTACACCTTC.

This clonotype showed up just a few times. The chain carries TRBV29-1 and TRBJ2-1; 9 positions agree with TRBD1. Germline V CDR1 and CDR2: SQVTM, ANQGSEA. The CDR3 runs to 14 residues. The V segment lost 6 bases and the J segment 1 base; nucleotides outside the gene matches: 4. CDR3 DNA sequence: TGCAGCGTGGGACAGGGTAGGTCCTACAATGAGCAGTTCTTC. Its translation is CSVGQGRSYNEQFF.